A selection of T cell receptor beta chains follows, all from one sample in a study of blood T cells in healthy people across ages. TCRdb reprocessed the 5' RACE reads with MiXCR, giving one entry per CDR3 protein. The sample carries roughly 1.5 million distinct CDR3 sequences, 42% recorded once. Sequencing input: blood. Every receptor here comes from a young woman in good health. CDR3s include the opening cysteine and the closing phenylalanine or tryptophan. D genes are given only for firm matches. For some rows the clone size is stated as once, few or many, or as a class when expanded; others skip it.

size	D	V	J	DNA	CDR3
-	-	TRBV6-6	TRBJ1-4	TGTGCCAGCACCCCCTCAAGACGGGGGTTTGGAGAAAAACTGTTTTTT	CASTPSRRGFGEKLFF
-	TRBD1	TRBV20-1	TRBJ2-1	TGCAGTGCTCGTTTTCATGGGACAGGGCCCTACAATGAGCAGTTCTTC	CSARFHGTGPYNEQFF
few	-	TRBV27	TRBJ2-1	TGTGCCAGCGGCAACCTTAAGGCCGAGTTCTTC	CASGNLKAEFF
few	-	TRBV5-1	TRBJ2-1	TGCGCCAGCAGCTTGATATTACAGAGCTCCTACAATGAGCAGTTCTTC	CASSLILQSSYNEQFF
few	-	TRBV18	TRBJ1-2	TGTGCCAGCTCACCACAGGCCGGCCCCTATGGCTACACCTTC	CASSPQAGPYGYTF
-	-	TRBV7-8	TRBJ1-5	TGTGCCAGCAGTTTCACGATCCCGGGGATGGGTCAGCCCCAGCATTTT	CASSFTIPGMGQPQHF
-	-	TRBV27	TRBJ2-7	TGTGCCAGCAGTTATGCTACAGGGCTTTCCTACGAGCAGTACTTC	CASSYATGLSYEQYF
few	-	TRBV20-1	TRBJ1-1	TGCAGTGCTAGGAGCACCTTGAACACTGAAGCTTTCTTT	CSARSTLNTEAFF
-	-	TRBV20-1	TRBJ2-1	TGCAGTGCCAACCGCCGGGACACCCGTACCAATGAGCAGTTCTTC	CSANRRDTRTNEQFF
-	TRBD2	TRBV7-2	TRBJ2-3	TGTGCCAGCGGGTCTAGCGGGGTCCGGTCCAATACGCAGTATTTT	CASGSSGVRSNTQYF
-	TRBD2	TRBV11-2	TRBJ2-3	TGTGCCAGCAGCGATAGGACTAGCCCCACAGATACGCAGTATTTT	CASSDRTSPTDTQYF
few	-	TRBV6-1	TRBJ2-7	TGTGCCAGCAGGGATTTTAGCGGATTCTCCTACGAGCAGTACTTC	CASRDFSGFSYEQYF
-	-	TRBV7-3	TRBJ1-1	TGTGCCAGCAGCTTAAAGGGTGACAGTGAAGCTTTCTTT	CASSLKGDSEAFF
-	TRBD2	TRBV12-3/TRBV12-4	TRBJ2-3	TGTGCCAGCACCGATAGCGGGGGCACAGATACGCAGTATTTT	CASTDSGGTDTQYF
-	-	TRBV3-1	TRBJ1-4	TGTGCCAGTTCGACGGATCTTAATGAAAAACTGTTTTTT	CASSTDLNEKLFF
few	-	TRBV6-2/TRBV6-3	TRBJ2-1	TGTGCCAGCAGTTATGGACGGGGCCACCCCAGCTCCTACAATGAGCAGTTCTTC	CASSYGRGHPSSYNEQFF
few	-	TRBV21-1	TRBJ1-2	TGTGCCAGCAGCAGAAAGGGCCTAAACTATGGCTACACCTTC	CASSRKGLNYGYTF
-	TRBD2	TRBV9	TRBJ2-1	TGTGCCAGCACCGGACTAGCGGGAGATTACAATGAGCAGTTCTTC	CASTGLAGDYNEQFF
-	-	TRBV5-5	TRBJ2-1	TGTGCCAGCACTACCCCCAATGAGCAGTTCTTC	CASTTPNEQFF
-	TRBD2	TRBV12-3/TRBV12-4	TRBJ2-3	TGTGCCAGCAGGGAGGGGACTAGCGGGAGATGGTTCACGCAGTATTTT	CASREGTSGRWFTQYF
-	-	TRBV12-3/TRBV12-4	TRBJ2-7	TGTGCCAGCTCTCCTAGTAACTACGAGCAGTACTTC	CASSPSNYEQYF
few	-	TRBV27	TRBJ1-3	TGTGCCAGCAGCATGGGGGCCTCTGGAAACACCATATATTTT	CASSMGASGNTIYF